This is a list of T cell receptor beta chains from one sample in a study of CD8 T cells in ankylosing spondylitis. TCRdb recomputed calls from the 5' RACE reads with MiXCR, one row per CDR3 protein. The sample has 250,000 or so distinct CDR3 sequences, over 15% seen once. The sample consisted of blood, either unsorted or a sorted T cell fraction (not recorded which). The receptors shown here come from a male donor with ankylosing spondylitis or in good health (not recorded which). Both conserved end residues are part of each CDR3. The D gene is left open where the match is weak. Not all rows give a size; the values are once, few, many and, for expanded clones, a class.

D	length	V	size	J	CDR3	DNA
-	15	TRBV5-1	-	TRBJ2-1	CASSSSGRQLYEQFF	TGCGCCAGCAGCTCCAGCGGACGCCAACTCTATGAGCAGTTCTTC
-	14	TRBV29-1	-	TRBJ2-1	CSVEAGVLLNEQFF	TGCAGCGTTGAAGCGGGGGTATTGTTGAATGAGCAGTTCTTC
-	15	TRBV4-1	once	TRBJ2-4	CASSQVGEGVNIQYF	TGCGCCAGCAGCCAAGTTGGGGAAGGAGTGAACATTCAGTACTTC
-	12	TRBV9	few	TRBJ1-2	CASSVNSYGYTF	TGTGCCAGCAGCGTTAACAGTTATGGCTACACCTTC
TRBD1	12	TRBV12-3/TRBV12-4	-	TRBJ1-1	CASSHTGGLAFF	TGTGCCAGCAGTCATACAGGGGGGTTGGCTTTCTTT
-	17	TRBV5-1	few	TRBJ2-7	CASSLGSSVSRSYEQYF	TGCGCCAGCAGCTTGGGTAGTAGCGTATCGAGGTCCTACGAGCAGTACTTC
TRBD1	14	TRBV7-8	few	TRBJ2-5	CASSVRDRGETQYF	TGTGCCAGCAGCGTGCGGGACAGGGGAGAGACCCAGTACTTC
-	15	TRBV28	once	TRBJ2-2	CAGKSQGGVTGELFF	TGTGCCGGAAAGAGTCAGGGTGGTGTCACCGGGGAGCTGTTTTTT
TRBD1	15	TRBV11-1	few	TRBJ2-1	CASSPDRVLYNEQFF	TGTGCCAGCAGCCCAGACAGGGTCCTCTACAATGAGCAGTTCTTC
-	14	TRBV20-1	few	TRBJ1-2	CSARDYRSGGGYTF	TGCAGTGCTAGAGATTACAGGTCGGGAGGGGGCTACACCTTC
TRBD2	16	TRBV3-1	-	TRBJ2-1	CASSPGLAGGGDEQFF	TGTGCCAGCAGCCCGGGACTAGCGGGCGGGGGCGATGAGCAGTTCTTC
-	15	TRBV4-1	once	TRBJ2-3	CASSQDGSITDTQYF	TGCGCCAGCAGCCAAGATGGAAGTATCACAGATACGCAGTATTTT
TRBD1	15	TRBV4-3	-	TRBJ2-7	CASSPGQASSYEQYF	TGCGCCAGCAGTCCGGGACAGGCGAGCTCCTACGAGCAGTACTTC
TRBD1	13	TRBV24-1	-	TRBJ1-1	CATSEGQDTEAFF	TGTGCCACCAGTGAGGGACAGGACACTGAAGCTTTCTTT
-	11	TRBV7-2	-	TRBJ2-1	CASSLDGEQFF	TGTGCCAGCAGCTTGGACGGAGAGCAGTTCTTC
-	11	TRBV21-1	-	TRBJ1-1	CASSKGTEAFF	TGTGCCAGCAGCAAGGGCACTGAAGCTTTCTTT
-	13	TRBV12-3/TRBV12-4	many	TRBJ2-3	CASTGHKTDTQYF	TGTGCCAGCACCGGGCACAAAACAGATACGCAGTATTTT
-	14	TRBV20-1	few	TRBJ2-7	CSASQGFTVYEQYF	TGCAGTGCTAGCCAGGGATTCACGGTCTACGAGCAGTACTTC
TRBD2	13	TRBV12-3/TRBV12-4	few	TRBJ2-4	CARKAGTKNIQYF	TGTGCCAGGAAAGCGGGAACCAAAAACATTCAGTACTTC
-	13	TRBV20-1	few	TRBJ2-1	CSATRGSYNEQFF	TGCAGTGCGACTCGCGGCTCCTACAATGAGCAGTTCTTC
-	14	TRBV2	few	TRBJ2-3	CASSEVEETDTQYF	TGTGCCAGCAGTGAAGTCGAGGAGACAGATACGCAGTATTTT
TRBD2	18	TRBV20-1	many	TRBJ2-5	CSARRLAGGIGAQETQYF	TGCAGTGCTAGGAGACTAGCGGGAGGGATAGGGGCCCAAGAGACCCAGTACTTC
-	17	TRBV3-1	-	TRBJ2-6	CACCQEEPISGANVLTF	TGTGCCTGCTGCCAAGAGGAACCGATCTCTGGGGCCAACGTCCTGACTTTC
TRBD1	14	TRBV29-1	-	TRBJ2-7	CSAFARDSAYEQYF	TGCAGCGCCTTCGCCCGGGACAGCGCCTACGAGCAGTACTTC
-	13	TRBV7-8	-	TRBJ1-1	CASSLLSRDEAFF	TGTGCCAGCAGCTTATTGTCACGCGACGAAGCTTTCTTT
-	15	TRBV4-1	many	TRBJ1-5	CASSQDRDYNQPQHF	TGCGCCAGCAGCCAAGATAGGGATTATAATCAGCCCCAGCATTTT
TRBD2	14	TRBV29-1	once	TRBJ2-3	CSVVVAGAEDTQYF	TGCAGCGTTGTAGTAGCGGGAGCGGAAGATACGCAGTATTTT
TRBD1	15	TRBV5-1	few	TRBJ2-1	CASRPGRGPYNEQFF	TGCGCCAGCAGGCCTGGCAGGGGGCCCTACAATGAGCAGTTCTTC
TRBD1	15	TRBV20-1	few	TRBJ1-1	CSARDLDQTGIEAFF	TGCAGTGCTAGAGATCTGGACCAGACAGGGATCGAAGCTTTCTTT
-	14	TRBV7-8	few	TRBJ1-2	CASSLGQGPDGYTF	TGTGCCAGCAGCTTAGGTCAGGGGCCCGATGGCTACACCTTC
-	13	TRBV5-1	many	TRBJ1-1	CASSSTVNTEAFF	TGCGCCAGCAGTTCTACAGTGAACACTGAAGCTTTCTTT
-	14	TRBV11-2	-	TRBJ2-1	CASSPGGNYNEQFF	TGTGCCAGCAGCCCAGGGGGGAATTACAATGAGCAGTTCTTC
-	13	TRBV10-1	-	TRBJ2-7	CASSEDLSYEQYF	TGCGCCAGCAGTGAGGACCTCTCCTACGAGCAGTACTTC